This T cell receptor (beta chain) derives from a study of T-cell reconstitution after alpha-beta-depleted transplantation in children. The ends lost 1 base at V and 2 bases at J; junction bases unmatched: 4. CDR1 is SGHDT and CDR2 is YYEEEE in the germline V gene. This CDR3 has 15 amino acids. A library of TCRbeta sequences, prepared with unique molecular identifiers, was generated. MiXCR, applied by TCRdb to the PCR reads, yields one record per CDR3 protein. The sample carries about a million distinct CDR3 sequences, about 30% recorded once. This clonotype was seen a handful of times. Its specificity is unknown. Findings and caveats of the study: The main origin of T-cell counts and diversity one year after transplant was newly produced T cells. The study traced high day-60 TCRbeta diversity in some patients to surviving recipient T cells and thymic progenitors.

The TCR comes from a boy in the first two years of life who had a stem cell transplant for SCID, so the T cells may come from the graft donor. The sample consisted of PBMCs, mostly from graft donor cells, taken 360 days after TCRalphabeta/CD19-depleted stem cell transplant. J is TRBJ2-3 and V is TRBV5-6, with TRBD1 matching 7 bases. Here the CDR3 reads CASSLLGQITDTQYF. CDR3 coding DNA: TGTGCCAGCAGCTTGCTGGGACAGATCACAGATACGCAGTATTTT.